These 13 T cell receptor beta chains were sequenced from one sample in a study of blood T cell repertoires in COVID-19. Data came from immunoSEQ multiplex PCR; TCRdb stores just in-frame clones and leaves some out. Among roughly 170,000 clones listed, 88% were seen once. Sequencing used peripheral blood. All receptors come from a man aged 55 to 70 with acute or convalescent COVID-19.

This clone occurred many times. The J gene is TRBJ2-7, the V gene TRBV7-2, with 8 bases lining up with TRBD1. Trimming at V came to 5 bases and at J to 4 bases, leaving 10 bases not matched to a gene. Germline CDR1 and CDR2: SGHTA and FQGNSA. The CDR3 is made up of 15 amino acids. CDR3 protein: CASSVQDREHYEQYF. Here the CDR3 DNA reads TGTGCCAGCAGCGTTCAGGACAGGGAGCATTACGAGCAGTACTTC.

This chain joins TRBV9 and TRBJ2-5, with a possible D match to TRBD1 (6 bases). Germline CDR1 reads SGDLS; CDR2 reads YYNGEE. The CDR3 is 15 residues long. The germline V and J ends were trimmed by 3 bases and 2 bases, with 14 bases remaining between them. The CDR3 loop reads CASSERVRGQETQYF. CDR3 DNA: TGTGCCAGCAGCGAGAGGGTGAGGGGGCAAGAGACCCAGTACTTC.

Here the CDR3 DNA reads TGTGCCAGCAGTGAAGCTCGCGATGAAAAACTGTTTTTT. It translates to CASSEARDEKLFF. The J gene is TRBJ1-4, the V gene TRBV6-1; the D is unclear. V lost 0 bases to trimming and J lost 6 bases, with 5 bases between them. The CDR3 is 13 residues long. The V gene's germline CDR1 is MNHNS and CDR2 SASEGT.

The V call is TRBV7-2, the J call TRBJ1-1; 9 nucleotides match TRBD1. CDR3 length equals 14 residues. The germline V gene encodes CDR1 SGHTA and CDR2 FQGNSA. V trimming: 7 bases; J trimming: 5 bases; junction bases outside the gene matches: 8. CDR3 in amino acids: CASTLDRGGTEAFF. The CDR3 DNA reads TGTGCCAGCACCCTGGACAGGGGAGGGACTGAAGCTTTCTTT.

The chain combines TRBV6-5 with TRBJ1-1, with D possibly TRBD1 on 6 matching bases. The CDR3 loop spans 13 amino acids. From germline, CDR1 is MNHEY and CDR2 SVGAGI. Trimming cost V 7 bases and J 7 bases, with 16 bases left between them. This CDR3 reads CASKIDRKNEAFF. Written as DNA, the CDR3 is TGTGCCAGCAAGATAGACAGGAAGAATGAAGCTTTCTTT.

The rearrangement uses TRBV7-2 and TRBJ2-7; 11 bases fit TRBD2. CDR1 and CDR2 (germline): SGHTA, FQGNSA. This CDR3 is built from 16 residues. V trimming: 7 bases; J trimming: 2 bases; junction bases outside the gene matches: 10. This CDR3 is CASTPTLAGGPYEQYF. DNA for the CDR3: TGTGCCAGCACCCCTACTCTAGCGGGAGGTCCCTACGAGCAGTACTTC.

This chain links TRBV4-3 with TRBJ2-7; 11 bases agree with TRBD2. CDR3 size: 18 residues. The V segment lost 3 bases and the J segment 1 base; nucleotides outside the gene matches: 11. Germline lookup yields CDR1 LGHNA and CDR2 YSLEER. CDR3 in DNA: TGCGCCAGCAGCCATGTTATGGGGACTAGCGGAGATTCCTACGAGCAGTACTTC. It codes for CASSHVMGTSGDSYEQYF.

This clone occurred once. The chain links TRBV24-1 to TRBJ1-1, with no clear D. V lost 5 bases and J 4 bases, leaving 22 bases between the germline ends. The CDR3 has 17 residues. Germline-derived CDR1 and CDR2 are KGHDR and SFDVKD. CDR3 sequence reads: CATSAGGWGAGGTEAFF. The CDR3 region has the DNA TGTGCCACCAGTGCGGGAGGTTGGGGAGCCGGTGGCACTGAAGCTTTCTTT.

The chain carries TRBV6-6 and TRBJ2-3, with D possibly matching TRBD1 (6 bases). V lost 8 bases, J lost 0 bases, and 12 bases lay in between. Germline CDR1 MNHNY, CDR2 SVGAGI (reference sequence). There are 14 residues in the CDR3. The CDR3 DNA reads as TGTGCCAGCGGAGGCAGGGGTAGCACAGATACGCAGTATTTT. Its translation: CASGGRGSTDTQYF.

The V call is TRBV5-1, the J call TRBJ1-2; no reliable D call. The V end was cut by 4 bases, the J end by 4 bases, with 8 bases between. Germline values: CDR1 SGHRS, CDR2 YFSETQ. The CDR3 is 12 amino acids. The CDR3 DNA reads TGCGCCAGCAGCGCTAATAGCTATGGCTACACCTTC. It yields the protein CASSANSYGYTF.

The V and J genes are TRBV9 and TRBJ2-1; a weak D match, TRBD1 (5 bases). The V gene's germline CDR1 is SGDLS and CDR2 YYNGEE. This CDR3 spans 13 amino acids. Between the trimmed V and J ends, which lost 0 bases and 8 bases, there was a span of 9 bases. The CDR3 protein is CASSVGQGDEQFF. As DNA, the CDR3 is TGTGCCAGCAGCGTAGGGCAGGGTGATGAGCAGTTCTTC.

CDR3 in amino acids: CASSEAGRTYGYTF. CDR3 coding DNA: TGTGCCAGCAGTGAAGCGGGCAGGACTTATGGCTACACCTTC. This chain joins TRBV6-1 and TRBJ1-2, with D unclear. Trimming removed 0 bases from V and 5 bases from J, with 10 bases in between. There are 14 residues in the CDR3. Germline values: CDR1 MNHNS, CDR2 SASEGT.

The chain recombines TRBV4-2 with TRBJ2-5; 8 bases fit TRBD2. The germline CDR1 and CDR2 sequences are LGHNA and YNFKEQ. Trimming cost V 1 base and J 5 bases; bases outside gene matches: 9. This CDR3 contains 16 residues. The CDR3 nucleotides are TGTGCCAGCAGCCAAGTGGCCAGCGGGGGAGGGGAGACCCAGTACTTC. Translated: CASSQVASGGGETQYF.